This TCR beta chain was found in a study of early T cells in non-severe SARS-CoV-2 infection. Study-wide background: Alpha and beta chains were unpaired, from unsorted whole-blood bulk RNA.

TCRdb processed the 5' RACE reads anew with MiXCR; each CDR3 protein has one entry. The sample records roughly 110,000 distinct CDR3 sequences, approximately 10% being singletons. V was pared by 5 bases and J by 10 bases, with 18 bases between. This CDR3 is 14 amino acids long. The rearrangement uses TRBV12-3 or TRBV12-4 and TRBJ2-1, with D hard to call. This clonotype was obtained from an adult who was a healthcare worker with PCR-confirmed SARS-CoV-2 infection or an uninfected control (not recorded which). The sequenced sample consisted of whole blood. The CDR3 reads CASSPPQEYGEQFF. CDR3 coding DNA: TGTGCCAGCAGTCCCCCCCAGGAGTATGGGGAGCAGTTCTTC.